This T cell receptor (beta chain) was identified in a study of preoperative IRX-2 immunotherapy in early breast cancer. Sequencing was performed with immunoSEQ multiplex PCR; in TCRdb, only in-frame clones are kept and a portion is missing. The sample includes around 62,000 clones, approximately 95% seen only once; the top ten take around 1.5%. Treatment specified: preoperative locoregional IRX-2 cytokine immunotherapy. The CDR3 is 15 amino acids. Germline lookup yields CDR1 SGHDT and CDR2 YYEEEE. Collection took place from a patient treated with IRX-2 immunotherapy. The V and J genes are TRBV5-6 and TRBJ2-5; 9 nucleotides agree with TRBD1. The J call is doubtful: the DNA matches TRBJ2-7 better. The receptor was derived from a human donor with breast cancer. The chain's CDR3 is CASSLLGTGPYEQYF. The CDR3 DNA sequence: TGTGCCAGCAGCTTGTTGGGGACAGGGCCCTACGAGCAGTACTTC.